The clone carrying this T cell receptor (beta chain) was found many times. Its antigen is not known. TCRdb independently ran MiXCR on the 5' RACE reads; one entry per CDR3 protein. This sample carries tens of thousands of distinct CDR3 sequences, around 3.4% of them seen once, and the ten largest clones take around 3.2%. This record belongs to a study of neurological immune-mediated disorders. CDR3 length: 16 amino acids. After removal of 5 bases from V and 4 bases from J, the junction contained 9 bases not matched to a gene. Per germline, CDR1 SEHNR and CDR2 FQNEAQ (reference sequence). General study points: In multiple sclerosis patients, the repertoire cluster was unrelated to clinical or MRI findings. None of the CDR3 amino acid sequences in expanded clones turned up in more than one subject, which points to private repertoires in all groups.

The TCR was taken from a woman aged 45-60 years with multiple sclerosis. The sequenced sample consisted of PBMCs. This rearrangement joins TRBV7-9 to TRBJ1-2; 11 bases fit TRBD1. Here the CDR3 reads CASSPSVGQGAYGYTF. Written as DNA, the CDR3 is TGTGCCAGCAGCCCCTCGGTCGGACAGGGGGCCTATGGCTACACCTTC.